This TCR beta chain was identified in a study of naive and memory T cell subsets. Study conclusions and caveats: Especially in CD8 cells, naive repertoires contained a few larger clonotypes, possibly CD45RA-re-expressing memory cells.

Notes on this clonotype: Its antigen is as yet unknown.

Both TRBC1 and TRBC2 were covered by a beta constant-region primer of two equimolar oligonucleotides. Nested alpha and beta constant-region primers with the SP2 primer drove four PCR rounds on ligated cDNA. TCRdb recomputed calls from the UMI-ligation and nested PCR reads with MiXCR, one row per CDR3 protein. The sample has about 160,000 distinct CDR3 sequences, 22% seen once; the top ten hold roughly 0.1%. The CDR3 is made up of 15 amino acids. Germline V gene sequence: CDR1 LGHDT, CDR2 YNNKEL (reference sequence). The V end was cut by 1 base, the J end by 5 bases, with 12 bases between. V and J are TRBV3-1 and TRBJ1-5; D remains unclear. This TCR was recovered from a human donor in good health. Sequencing was performed on naive CD4+ T cells from blood. The CDR3 here is CASSQGHMGDQPQHF. CDR3 DNA sequence: TGTGCCAGCAGCCAAGGCCACATGGGAGATCAGCCCCAGCATTTT.